The 10 T cell receptor beta chains below all came from one sample that was sequenced in a study of T-cell reconstitution after alpha-beta-depleted transplantation in children. A library of TCRbeta sequences, prepared with unique molecular identifiers, was generated. TCRdb fed the PCR reads into MiXCR, producing one record per CDR3 protein. Altogether some 500,000 distinct CDR3 sequences are present, approximately 20% being singletons, with the ten largest covering around 3.3%. The source material was PBMCs from the stem cell graft donor, sampled from the stem cell graft. The origin of the receptors is a human donor who donated a stem cell graft to a child with acute lymphoblastic leukemia.

This clonotype has just a few counts. This rearrangement joins TRBV7-8 to TRBJ1-5, with D unclear. The CDR3 covers 14 residues. Trimming stripped 2 bases from V and 4 bases from J, with 9 bases between. Germline CDR1 is SGHVS and CDR2 is FQNEAQ. CDR3 region: CASSLIKENQPQHF. The CDR3 DNA reads as TGTGCCAGCAGCTTAATAAAGGAGAATCAGCCCCAGCATTTT.

The chain employs TRBV5-1 and TRBJ1-6, with 7 bases that match TRBD1. V shed 4 bases, J shed 5 bases, and the junction held 15 bases outside the gene matches. Looked up from germline, CDR1 is SGHRS and CDR2 is YFSETQ. The CDR3 is made up of 18 amino acids. The CDR3 is CASSPQGTATFNNSPLHF. The DNA for the CDR3 is TGCGCCAGCAGCCCCCAGGGGACAGCGACCTTTAATAATTCACCCCTCCACTTT.

The chain combines TRBV7-9 with TRBJ2-3, with D tentatively TRBD2 (6 bases). Per germline, CDR1 SEHNR and CDR2 FQNEAQ (reference sequence). This CDR3 contains 15 residues. Trimming removed 3 bases from V and 0 bases from J, with 10 bases in between. Written as DNA, the CDR3 is TGTGCCAGCAGCTTTTCCGGGACTAGCACAGATACGCAGTATTTT. This sequence encodes CASSFSGTSTDTQYF.

This chain connects TRBV2 to TRBJ1-1; tentative D call: TRBD1 (5 bases). The germline gives CDR1 SNHLY, CDR2 FYNNEI. The CDR3 extends over 17 amino acids. V lost 0 bases and J lost 0, with 14 bases in between. The CDR3 loop reads CASSEAAGFGMNTEAFF. The DNA for the CDR3 is TGTGCCAGCAGTGAAGCGGCAGGGTTTGGGATGAACACTGAAGCTTTCTTT.

This clonotype came up a few times. The rearrangement uses TRBV7-2 and TRBJ2-2; D possibly uses TRBD1 or TRBD2 (5 bases each). This CDR3 has 13 amino acids. Germline assignment: CDR1 SGHTA and CDR2 FQGNSA. Trimming left V 3 bases short and J 6 bases short, with 8 bases between. In DNA, the CDR3 is TGTGCCAGCAGCTTTGAGGGGCCCGGGGAGCTGTTTTTT. This codes for CASSFEGPGELFF.

The chain couples TRBV29-1 to TRBJ2-2; 7 nucleotides agree with TRBD2. V dropped 7 bases and J dropped 6; count of bases not matched to a gene: 5. This CDR3 contains 12 residues. Germline CDR1 reads SQVTM; CDR2 reads ANQGSEA. The CDR3 bases are TGCAGCGCAACTAGCGACTCCGGGGAGCTGTTTTTT. Protein sequence: CSATSDSGELFF.

This clonotype was observed a handful of times. V is TRBV25-1 and J is TRBJ1-2; D might be TRBD1 (6 bases). Germline-derived CDR1 and CDR2 are MGHDK and SYGVNS. The CDR3 runs 18 residues. The germline V and J ends were trimmed by 4 bases and 9 bases, with 30 bases remaining between them. CDR3 bases: TGTGCCAGCAGTGCATCTTCCCTTACGACAGGTTCAGGGTTTCGCTACACCTTC. This encodes CASSASSLTTGSGFRYTF.

The table lists this clonotype with a few counts. V gene TRBV5-1 combines with J gene TRBJ1-2; possible D gene TRBD1, 5 bases. Germline V gene data show CDR1 as SGHRS and CDR2 as YFSETQ. V dropped 0 bases and J dropped 0 bases, with 18 bases sitting between them. The CDR3 contains 18 residues. CDR3: CASSLGQKIYFTNYGYTF. In DNA form, the CDR3 reads TGCGCCAGCAGCTTGGGACAGAAGATCTATTTTACTAACTATGGCTACACCTTC. Full variable domain (remainder filled in from reference TRBV5-1 and TRBJ1-2): KAGVTQTPRYLIKTRGQQVTLSCSPISGHRSVSWYQQTPGQGLQFLFEYFSETQRNKGNFPGRFSGRQFSNSRSEMNVSTLELGDSALYLCASSLGQKIYFTNYGYTFGSGTRLTVV.

This clonotype was found a few times. V is TRBV6-5 and J is TRBJ1-3; tentative D call: TRBD1 (6 bases). V dropped 2 bases and J dropped 4 bases, with 12 bases sitting between them. Germline V gives CDR1 MNHEY, CDR2 SVGAGI. This CDR3 has 15 amino acids. DNA of the CDR3: TGTGCCAGCAGTTACCCCAAGGGACAAGGAAACACCATATATTTT. This gives the protein CASSYPKGQGNTIYF.

This clonotype appeared many times. J is TRBJ1-3 and V is TRBV6-5, with no clear D. Between the trimmed V and J ends, which lost 0 bases and 1 base, there was a span of 16 bases. CDR3 length: 18 residues. Per the germline V gene, CDR1 is MNHEY and CDR2 is SVGAGI. CDR3 nucleotides: TGTGCCAGCAGTTACTCCCAACTCCGGGCGGAGTCTGGAAACACCATATATTTT. Protein product: CASSYSQLRAESGNTIYF.